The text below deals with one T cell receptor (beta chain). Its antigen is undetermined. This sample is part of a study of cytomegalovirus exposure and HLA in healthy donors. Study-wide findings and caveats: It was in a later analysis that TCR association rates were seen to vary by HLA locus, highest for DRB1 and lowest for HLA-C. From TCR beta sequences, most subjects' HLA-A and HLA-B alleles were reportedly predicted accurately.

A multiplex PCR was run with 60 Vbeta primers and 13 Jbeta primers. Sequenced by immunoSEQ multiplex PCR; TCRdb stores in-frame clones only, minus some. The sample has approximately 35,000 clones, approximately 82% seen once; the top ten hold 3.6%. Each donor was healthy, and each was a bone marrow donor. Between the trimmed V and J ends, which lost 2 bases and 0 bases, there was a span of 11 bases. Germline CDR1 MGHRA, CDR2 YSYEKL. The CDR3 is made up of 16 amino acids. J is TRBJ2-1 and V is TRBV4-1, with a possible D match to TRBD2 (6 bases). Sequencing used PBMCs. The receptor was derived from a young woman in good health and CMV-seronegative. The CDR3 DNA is TGCGCCAGCAGCCAAATGGACGGGAGCTCCTACAATGAGCAGTTCTTC. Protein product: CASSQMDGSSYNEQFF.